These 8 T cell receptor beta chains were sequenced from one sample in a study of T cells in Graves' hyperthyroidism and ophthalmopathy. Using RNA transcripts as the source, TCR beta CDR3 regions were amplified. First-round RT-PCR targeting the TCR CDR3 was performed with the HTBI primer set. Using its own MiXCR run on the multiplex PCR reads, TCRdb lists one record per CDR3 protein. The sample holds about 480,000 distinct CDR3 sequences, approximately 15% seen once. Sequences were obtained from blood. The receptors were gathered from a young woman with Graves' hyperthyroidism.

This chain connects TRBV6-2 or TRBV6-3 to TRBJ1-2; D gene unclear. Trimming removed 2 bases at V and 6 bases at J, with 10 bases between. The CDR3 runs to 13 residues. Germline CDR1 reads MNHEY; CDR2 reads SVGEGT. CDR3 sequence: CASSYPAGDGYTF. The CDR3 region has the DNA TGTGCCAGCAGTTACCCGGCCGGGGATGGCTACACCTTC.

The V gene is TRBV13, the J gene TRBJ2-1; the match to TRBD2 covers 11 bases. Germline CDR1 is PRHDT and CDR2 is FYEKMQ (reference sequence). The CDR3 totals 16 residues. V dropped 6 bases and J dropped 4; count of bases not matched to a gene: 8. CDR3 coding DNA: TGTGCCAGCAGGCCTATACTAGCGGGAGTGTACAATGAGCAGTTCTTC. It translates to CASRPILAGVYNEQFF.

The chain links TRBV27 to TRBJ2-1; D might be TRBD2 (6 bases). Germline V gene sequence: CDR1 MNHEY, CDR2 SMNVEV (reference sequence). CDR3 length: 17 amino acids. Trimming took 6 bases from V and 0 from J, leaving 18 bases between them. DNA for the CDR3: TGTGCCAGCAGCCCGGTGACTAGTAGAGGCTCCTACAATGAGCAGTTCTTC. Its translation is CASSPVTSRGSYNEQFF.

Ten or more counts support this clonotype. The CDR3 sequence is CASSLGDRTEAFF. CDR3 nucleotides: TGTGCCAGCAGTTTAGGGGACAGGACTGAAGCTTTCTTT. This chain connects TRBV27 to TRBJ1-1; 8 positions match TRBD1. The CDR3 is 13 residues long. From germline, CDR1 is MNHEY and CDR2 SMNVEV (reference sequence). The trim removed 2 bases at V and 5 bases at J, leaving 1 base unmatched.

This clonotype was recorded at least ten times. V gene TRBV12-3 or TRBV12-4 combines with J gene TRBJ2-7, with a possible D match to TRBD2 (6 bases). V lost 6 bases to trimming and J lost 5 bases, with 26 bases between them. The CDR3 runs 17 residues. CDR3 sequence: CASRKGSGRIRFDEQYF. In nucleotides, the CDR3 is TGTGCCAGCAGGAAGGGGAGCGGGCGGATCCGCTTCGACGAGCAGTACTTC.

This clonotype was seen more than once but under ten times. The rearrangement uses TRBV19 and TRBJ2-3; 9 positions match TRBD1. V shed 7 bases, J shed 3 bases, and the junction held 8 bases outside the gene matches. The CDR3 spans 15 residues. Germline lookup yields CDR1 LNHDA and CDR2 SQIVND (reference sequence). CDR3 DNA sequence: TGTGCCAGTACCCCGGGACAGGGTTTGACAGATACGCAGTATTTT. Amino acid sequence: CASTPGQGLTDTQYF.

V is TRBV4-1 and J is TRBJ1-3; D may be TRBD1 (6 bases). Deletions cut 0 bases from V and 9 bases from J, with 9 bases between. The CDR3 spans 13 residues. Germline V gives CDR1 MGHRA, CDR2 YSYEKL. The CDR3 loop reads CASSQDRGSTIYF. CDR3 nucleotides: TGCGCCAGCAGCCAAGACAGGGGTAGCACCATATATTTT.

This clonotype came up many times. V and J are TRBV2 and TRBJ1-1, with D possibly being TRBD1 (5 bases). The germline gives CDR1 SNHLY, CDR2 FYNNEI. The CDR3 covers 13 residues. Trimming took 8 bases from V and 4 from J, leaving 14 bases between them. This CDR3 reads CASGGGGSTEAFF. Here the CDR3 DNA reads TGTGCCAGCGGGGGGGGGGGGTCCACTGAAGCTTTCTTT.